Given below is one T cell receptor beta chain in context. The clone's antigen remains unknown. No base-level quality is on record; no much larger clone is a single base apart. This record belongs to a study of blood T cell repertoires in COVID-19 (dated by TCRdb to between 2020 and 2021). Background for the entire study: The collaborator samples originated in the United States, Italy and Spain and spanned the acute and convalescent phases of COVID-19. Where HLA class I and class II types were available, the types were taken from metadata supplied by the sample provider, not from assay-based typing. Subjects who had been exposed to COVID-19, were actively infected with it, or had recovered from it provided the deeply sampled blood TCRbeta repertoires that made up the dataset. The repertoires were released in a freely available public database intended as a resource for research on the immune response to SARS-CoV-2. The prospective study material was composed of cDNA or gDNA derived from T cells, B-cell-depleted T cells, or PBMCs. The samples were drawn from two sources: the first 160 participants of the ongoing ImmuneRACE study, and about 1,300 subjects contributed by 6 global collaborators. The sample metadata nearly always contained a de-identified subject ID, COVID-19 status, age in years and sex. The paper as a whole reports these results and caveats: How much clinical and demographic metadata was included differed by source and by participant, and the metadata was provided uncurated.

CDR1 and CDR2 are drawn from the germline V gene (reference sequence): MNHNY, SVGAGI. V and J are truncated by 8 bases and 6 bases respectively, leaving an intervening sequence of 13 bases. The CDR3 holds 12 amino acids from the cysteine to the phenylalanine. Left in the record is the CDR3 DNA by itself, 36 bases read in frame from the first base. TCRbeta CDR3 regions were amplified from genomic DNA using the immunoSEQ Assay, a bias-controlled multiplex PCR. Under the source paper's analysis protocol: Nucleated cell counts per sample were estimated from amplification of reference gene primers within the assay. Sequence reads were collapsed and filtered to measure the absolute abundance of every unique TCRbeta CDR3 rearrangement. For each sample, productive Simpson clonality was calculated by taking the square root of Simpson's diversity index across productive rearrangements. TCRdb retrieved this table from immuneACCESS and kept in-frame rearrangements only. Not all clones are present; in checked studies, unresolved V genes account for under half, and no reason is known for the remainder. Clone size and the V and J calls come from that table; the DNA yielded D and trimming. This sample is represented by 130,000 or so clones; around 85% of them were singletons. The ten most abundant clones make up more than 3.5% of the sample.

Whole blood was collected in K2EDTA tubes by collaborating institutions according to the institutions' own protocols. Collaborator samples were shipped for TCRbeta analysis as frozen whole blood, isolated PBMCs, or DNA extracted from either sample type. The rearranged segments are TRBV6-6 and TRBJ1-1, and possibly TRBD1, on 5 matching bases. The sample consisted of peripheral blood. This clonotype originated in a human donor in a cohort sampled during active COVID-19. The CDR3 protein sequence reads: CASRDQGAEAFF. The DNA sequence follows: TGTGCCAGCCGTGACCAAGGGGCTGAAGCTTTCTTT.